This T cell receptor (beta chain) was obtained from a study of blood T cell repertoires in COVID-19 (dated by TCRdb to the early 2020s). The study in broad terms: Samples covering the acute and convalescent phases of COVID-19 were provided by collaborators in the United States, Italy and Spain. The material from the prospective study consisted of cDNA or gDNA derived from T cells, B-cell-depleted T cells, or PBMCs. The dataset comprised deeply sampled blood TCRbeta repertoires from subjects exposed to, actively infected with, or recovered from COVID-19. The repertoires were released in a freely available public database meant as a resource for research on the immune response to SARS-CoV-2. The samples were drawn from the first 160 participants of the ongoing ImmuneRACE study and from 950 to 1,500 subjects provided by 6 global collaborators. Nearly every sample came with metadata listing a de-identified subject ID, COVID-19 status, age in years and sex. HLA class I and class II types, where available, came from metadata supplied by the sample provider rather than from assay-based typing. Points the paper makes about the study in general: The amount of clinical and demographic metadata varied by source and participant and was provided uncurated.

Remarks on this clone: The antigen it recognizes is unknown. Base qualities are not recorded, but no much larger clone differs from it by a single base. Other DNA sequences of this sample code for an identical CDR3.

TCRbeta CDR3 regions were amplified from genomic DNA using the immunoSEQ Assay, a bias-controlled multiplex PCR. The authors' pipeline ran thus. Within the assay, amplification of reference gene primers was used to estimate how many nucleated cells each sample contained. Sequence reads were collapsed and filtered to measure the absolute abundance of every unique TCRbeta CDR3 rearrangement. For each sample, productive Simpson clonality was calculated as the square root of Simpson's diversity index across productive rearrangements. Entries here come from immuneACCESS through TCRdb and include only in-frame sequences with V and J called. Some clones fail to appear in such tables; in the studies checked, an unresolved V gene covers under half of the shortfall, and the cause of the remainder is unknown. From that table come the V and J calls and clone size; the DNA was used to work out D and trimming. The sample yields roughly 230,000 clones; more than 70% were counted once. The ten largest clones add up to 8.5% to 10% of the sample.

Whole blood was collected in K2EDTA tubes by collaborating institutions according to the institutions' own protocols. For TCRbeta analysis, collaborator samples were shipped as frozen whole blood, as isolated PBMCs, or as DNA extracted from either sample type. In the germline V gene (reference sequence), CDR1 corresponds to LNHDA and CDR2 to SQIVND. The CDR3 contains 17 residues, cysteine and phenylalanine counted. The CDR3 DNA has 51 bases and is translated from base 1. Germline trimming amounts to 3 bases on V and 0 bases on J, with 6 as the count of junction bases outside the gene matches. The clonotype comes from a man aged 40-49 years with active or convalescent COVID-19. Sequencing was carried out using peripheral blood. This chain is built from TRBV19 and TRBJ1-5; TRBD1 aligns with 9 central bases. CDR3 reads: CASSMGQGLYSNQPQHF. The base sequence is TGTGCCAGTAGTATGGGACAGGGTCTCTATAGCAATCAGCCCCAGCATTTT.